This T cell receptor (beta chain) was recovered during a study of OX40 agonist ivuxolimab in advanced cancers. Points from the study as a whole: Dose levels from 0.1 to 3.0 mg/kg saw CD4+ and CD8+ blood T cells expand clonally by week 6.

V lost 0 bases to trimming and J lost 0 bases; unmatched junction nucleotides: 8. The length of the CDR3 is 19 residues. Germline V gene sequence: CDR1 SGHVS, CDR2 FQNEAQ. The assay was immunoSEQ multiplex PCR, and TCRdb's table has in-frame clones only and misses some. The sample comprises 100,000 or so clones, about nine tenths of which are singletons, and around 0.31% rests with the top ten. Comments on this clone: Antigen: not known.

The study sampled blood at baseline, cycle 4 day 1, and cycle 7 day 1. The clonotype originates from an adult with an advanced solid tumor such as melanoma, head and neck, liver or kidney cancer. The rearrangement uses TRBV7-8 and TRBJ2-1; 10 bases agree with TRBD2. The starting material was CD4+ or CD8+ T cells sorted from blood, obtained in a trial of the OX40 agonist ivuxolimab. The CDR3 reads CASSLAGAGGDFSYNEQFF. The CDR3 DNA reads as TGTGCCAGCAGCTTAGCGGGAGCGGGAGGGGACTTCTCCTACAATGAGCAGTTCTTC.